Below are 20 T cell receptor beta chains sequenced from a single sample in a study of blood T cells in healthy people across ages. Together with a sample-barcoded 5' primer, a J-beta primer mix was included in a second PCR lasting about 7 to 11 cycles. From the 5' RACE reads, TCRdb called clonotypes with MiXCR, one entry per CDR3 protein. The sample lists around 1.7 million distinct CDR3 sequences; 28% were seen once. Source material: blood. The receptors were sampled from a woman aged 25 to 45 in good health.

The chain combines TRBV7-6 with TRBJ2-7, with D possibly TRBD1 on 6 matching bases. Germline CDR1 is SGHVS and CDR2 is FNYEAQ. V gave up 4 bases and J gave up 0 bases, with 16 bases separating them. This CDR3 is built from 16 residues. The CDR3 DNA is TGTGCCAGCAGCTCCAGAAGGGGGTCTCACTCCTACGAGCAGTACTTC. As protein: CASSSRRGSHSYEQYF.

This clonotype was counted ten times or more. The V call is TRBV20-1, the J call TRBJ1-2; 7 bases match TRBD1. This CDR3 region has 13 residues. Germline V gene sequence: CDR1 DFQATT, CDR2 SNEGSKA (reference sequence). Germline trimming cut 6 bases from V and 3 bases from J; bases unmatched to any gene: 7. Written as DNA, the CDR3 is TGCAGTGCGCTGTTGCAGGGGGACTATGGCTACACCTTC. It translates to CSALLQGDYGYTF.

This clonotype occurred a few times. The junction does not match germline at one end; this may be a read error. The rearrangement joins TRBV7-6 to TRBJ2-3, with D perhaps matching TRBD1 (5 bases). The CDR3 length is 14 residues. Germline-derived CDR1 and CDR2 are SGHVS and FNYEAQ. CDR3 loop: CAGSLEGGTDTQYF. Written as DNA, the CDR3 is TGTGCCGGCAGCTTGGAAGGGGGCACAGATACGCAGTATTTT.

This clonotype was observed a handful of times. This chain connects TRBV9 to TRBJ2-1, with TRBD2 matching 11 bases. Germline V gene lookup returns CDR1 SGDLS and CDR2 YYNGEE. The CDR3 is 18 residues long. The V segment lost 3 bases and the J segment 5 bases; nucleotides outside the gene matches: 13. The CDR3 region is CASSADSPSLAGDNEQFF. CDR3 sequence (DNA): TGTGCCAGCAGCGCGGACAGCCCTTCACTAGCGGGGGACAATGAGCAGTTCTTC.

This clonotype has more than one count but fewer than ten. This may be a read error, as it is one base from a much larger clone. This chain joins TRBV7-2 and TRBJ2-1; the D is unclear. Germline-derived CDR1 and CDR2 are SGHTA and FQGNSA. The CDR3 has 13 amino acids. V was trimmed by 4 bases and J by 10 bases, leaving 14 bases between them. CDR3 DNA: TGTGCCAGCAGCTCCGCCTCCTCCTACGAGCAGTTCTTC. This gives the protein CASSSASSYEQFF.

About this clonotype: This could be a read error, since a much larger clone is one nucleotide away. The CDR3 loop reads CASRDRDRGDIQYF. As DNA, the CDR3 is TGTGCCAGCAGGGACCGGGACAGGGGAGACATTCAGTACTTC. This chain connects TRBV6-1 to TRBJ2-4; 10 positions match TRBD1. The CDR3 is 14 residues long. The ends lost 6 bases at V and 8 bases at J; junction bases unmatched: 7. CDR1 is MNHNS, CDR2 SASEGT, per germline.

In its sample, this clonotype was seen a few times. The chain recombines TRBV12-3 or TRBV12-4 with TRBJ1-4, with no clear D. V was clipped by 0 bases and J by 8 bases, with 13 bases between them. This CDR3 comprises 15 residues. CDR3 bases: TGTGCCAGCAGTTTAGCTGGAGTCGGGAAAGAAAAACTGTTTTTT. Translating gives CASSLAGVGKEKLFF.

This clonotype was detected ten times or more. The chain is built from TRBV20-1 and TRBJ2-1; 10 positions match TRBD2. Germline loops: CDR1 DFQATT, CDR2 SNEGSKA (reference sequence). The V segment lost 2 bases and the J segment 10 bases; nucleotides outside the gene matches: 8. CDR3 length: 14 residues. The CDR3 DNA reads TGCAGTGCTAGAAGCGAGCGGGGGGGCAGGGAGCAGTTCTTC. This gives the protein CSARSERGGREQFF.

The chain uses TRBV6-5 and TRBJ2-2, with D unclear. Germline-derived CDR1 and CDR2 are MNHEY and SVGAGI. The CDR3 is 12 amino acids. The V end lost 8 bases, the J end lost 1 base, and 5 bases lay between the germline ends. The CDR3 DNA sequence: TGTGCCAGCGCCGGGAACACCGGGGAGCTGTTTTTT. Its translation: CASAGNTGELFF.

The V and J genes are TRBV20-1 and TRBJ2-1, with 13 bases matching TRBD2. This CDR3 region has 12 residues. V lost 4 bases to trimming and J lost 13 bases; unmatched junction nucleotides: 4. Germline loops: CDR1 DFQATT, CDR2 SNEGSKA (reference sequence). The chain's CDR3 is CSAIGLAGAQFF. As DNA, the CDR3 is TGCAGTGCTATAGGACTAGCGGGGGCTCAGTTCTTC.

The genes are TRBV12-3 or TRBV12-4 and TRBJ2-7; TRBD2 agrees at 7 bases. This CDR3 has 15 amino acids. After removal of 6 bases from V and 3 bases from J, the junction contained 11 bases not matched to a gene. The CDR3 protein is CASRLSGPSNYEQYF. DNA of the CDR3: TGTGCCAGCAGGCTTAGCGGGCCATCGAACTACGAGCAGTACTTC.

This clonotype was recorded many times. This chain uses TRBV29-1 with TRBJ2-5; D remains ambiguous. CDR1 and CDR2 from the germline V gene are SQVTM and ANQGSEA. Trimming cost V 4 bases and J 1 base, with 7 bases left between them. The CDR3 extends over 12 amino acids. The CDR3 protein is CSVARAQETQYF. In nucleotides, the CDR3 is TGCAGCGTTGCCCGAGCCCAAGAGACCCAGTACTTC.

This clonotype has only one observation. This CDR3 reads CATGLGPIGEGYTF. The CDR3 DNA reads TGTGCCACCGGGCTGGGGCCCATTGGGGAAGGCTACACCTTC. The gene calls are TRBV6-1 and TRBJ1-2; a possible D gene is TRBD1 (5 bases). The V and J ends lost 10 bases and 8 bases respectively, with 23 bases between them. The germline V gene has CDR1 MNHNS and CDR2 SASEGT. The CDR3 is 14 residues long.

The chain has TRBV4-1 and TRBJ1-1; TRBD1 agrees at 7 bases. Germline V gene data show CDR1 as MGHRA and CDR2 as YSYEKL. This CDR3 spans 15 amino acids. J was trimmed by 1 base and V by 2 bases; bases with no gene match: 4. CDR3 region: CASSQMTGQNTEAFF. Here the CDR3 DNA reads TGCGCCAGCAGCCAAATGACAGGGCAGAACACTGAAGCTTTCTTT.

V is TRBV20-1 and J is TRBJ2-1, with D perhaps matching TRBD2 (6 bases). This CDR3 is built from 12 residues. V was clipped by 6 bases and J by 10 bases, with 16 bases between them. Germline V gives CDR1 DFQATT, CDR2 SNEGSKA (reference sequence). The DNA of the CDR3 is TGCAGTGCCACGTACCGCGGGAAGGAGCAGTTCTTC. Amino acids: CSATYRGKEQFF.

This clonotype has more than one count but fewer than ten. The V gene is TRBV30, the J gene TRBJ1-2, with D unclear. The length of the CDR3 is 13 residues. V shed 2 bases and J shed 8 bases, with 15 bases lying between them. Germline V gene lookup returns CDR1 GTSNPN and CDR2 SVGIG (reference sequence). The CDR3 reads CAWSPSLVMGYTF. The CDR3 nucleotides read TGTGCCTGGAGTCCCAGCTTGGTTATGGGCTACACCTTC.

This clonotype was found once. The CDR3: CASSPRDGACEQYF. The CDR3 region has the DNA TGTGCCAGCAGTCCCCGGGACGGGGCCTGCGAGCAGTACTTC. V and J are TRBV2 and TRBJ2-7; either TRBD1 or TRBD2 may fit D (5 bases each). V lost 5 bases and J 6 bases, leaving 17 bases between the germline ends. CDR1 is SNHLY, CDR2 FYNNEI, per germline. CDR3 length: 14 amino acids.

This CDR3 is CASSVASSFTDTQYF. CDR3 nucleotides: TGTGCCAGCAGCGTGGCATCTAGCTTCACAGATACGCAGTATTTT. The V and J genes are TRBV9 and TRBJ2-3; TRBD2 might be the D (5 bases). The V end was cut by 2 bases, the J end by 2 bases, with 12 bases between. CDR3 length equals 15 residues. From germline, CDR1 is SGDLS and CDR2 YYNGEE. Looking up the rest from reference TRBV9 and TRBJ2-3 gives the full variable domain: DSGVTQTPKHLITATGQRVTLRCSPRSGDLSVYWYQQSLDQGLQFLIQYYNGEERAKGNILERFSAQQFPDLHSELNLSSLELGDSALYFCASSVASSFTDTQYFGPGTRLTVL.

This clonotype showed up many times. The gene calls are TRBV6-6 and TRBJ1-2; D is undetermined. Germline V lookup: CDR1 MNHNY, CDR2 SVGAGI (reference sequence). The ends were cut back, 6 bases at V and 4 bases at J, with 12 bases in the middle. The CDR3 spans 13 residues. The CDR3 coding sequence is TGTGCCAGCAGCCCCCAGGAATCCTATGGCTACACCTTC. Its translation: CASSPQESYGYTF.

This chain uses TRBV18 with TRBJ2-3; D might be TRBD2 (6 bases). The CDR3 consists of 15 residues. Per the germline V gene, CDR1 is KGHSH and CDR2 is LQKENI. V lost 6 bases and J lost 4, with 17 bases in between. CDR3 coding DNA: TGTGCCAGCTCTTCAAGACTAGGGGAGCCAGATACGCAGTATTTT. Residues: CASSSRLGEPDTQYF.